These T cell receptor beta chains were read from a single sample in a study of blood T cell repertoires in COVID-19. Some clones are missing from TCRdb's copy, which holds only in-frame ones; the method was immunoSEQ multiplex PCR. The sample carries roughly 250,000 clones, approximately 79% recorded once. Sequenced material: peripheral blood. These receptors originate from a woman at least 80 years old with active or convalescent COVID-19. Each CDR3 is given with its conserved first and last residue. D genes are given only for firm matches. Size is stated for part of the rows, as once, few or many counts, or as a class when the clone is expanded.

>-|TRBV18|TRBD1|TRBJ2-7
CASSPAGQGSYEQYF
TGTGCCAGCTCACCAGCCGGACAGGGCTCCTACGAGCAGTACTTC
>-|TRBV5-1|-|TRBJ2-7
CASSLAGREAEQYF
TGCGCCAGCAGCTTGGCAGGCAGGGAAGCCGAGCAGTACTTC
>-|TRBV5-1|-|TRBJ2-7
CASSLSQTSYEQYF
TGCGCCAGCAGCTTGTCTCAAACATCCTACGAGCAGTACTTC
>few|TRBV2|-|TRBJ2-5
CASSLDSQETQYF
TGTGCCAGCAGTTTAGACTCCCAAGAGACCCAGTACTTC
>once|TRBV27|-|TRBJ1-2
CASSLTGSSAYTF
TGTGCCAGCAGTTTAACAGGGAGTTCGGCCTACACCTTC
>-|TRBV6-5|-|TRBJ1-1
CASRSDTKSEAFF
TGTGCCAGCAGGTCGGACACGAAATCTGAAGCTTTCTTT
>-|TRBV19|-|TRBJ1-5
CASSQVISNQPQHF
TGTGCCAGTAGTCAGGTTATTAGCAATCAGCCCCAGCATTTT
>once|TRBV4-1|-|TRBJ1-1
CASSQGGGGTEAFF
TGCGCCAGCAGCCAAGGGGGGGGAGGCACTGAAGCTTTCTTT
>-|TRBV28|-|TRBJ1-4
CASSLVSGLGTNEKLFF
TGTGCCAGCAGTTTAGTATCAGGGTTAGGAACTAATGAAAAACTGTTTTTT
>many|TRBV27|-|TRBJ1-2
CASTSGSDGYTF
TGTGCCAGCACTTCTGGGAGTGATGGCTACACCTTC
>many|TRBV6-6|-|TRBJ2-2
CASSYSRASNTGELFF
TGTGCCAGCAGTTACTCGAGGGCTAGCAACACCGGGGAGCTGTTTTTT
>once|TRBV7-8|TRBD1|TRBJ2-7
CASSYRDSGYYEQYF
TGTGCCAGCAGCTACCGGGACAGTGGGTATTACGAGCAGTACTTC
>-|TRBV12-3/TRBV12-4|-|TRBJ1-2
CASSLGLFNGYTF
TGTGCCAGCAGTTTAGGACTTTTTAATGGCTACACCTTC
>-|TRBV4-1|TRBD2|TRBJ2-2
CASSQAGGHTGELFF
TGCGCCAGCAGCCAAGCGGGAGGGCACACCGGGGAGCTGTTTTTT
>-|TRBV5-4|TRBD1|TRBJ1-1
CASSHQGASEAFF
TGTGCCAGCAGCCATCAGGGGGCGAGTGAAGCTTTCTTT
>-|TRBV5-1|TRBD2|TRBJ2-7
CASSLPGRSEQYF
TGCGCCAGCAGCTTGCCCGGGAGGAGCGAGCAGTACTTC
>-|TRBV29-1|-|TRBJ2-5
CSVDPGSETQYF
TGCAGCGTTGACCCGGGTTCGGAGACCCAGTACTTC
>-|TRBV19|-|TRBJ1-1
CASSIGQGYTEAFF
TGTGCCAGTAGTATAGGGCAGGGTTACACTGAAGCTTTCTTT
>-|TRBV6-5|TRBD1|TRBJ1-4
CASSHGDRVNEKLFF
TGTGCCAGCAGCCACGGGGACAGGGTTAATGAAAAACTGTTTTTT
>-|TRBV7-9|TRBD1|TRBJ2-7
CASSFTGVGEQYF
TGTGCCAGCAGCTTTACAGGGGTTGGCGAGCAGTACTTC
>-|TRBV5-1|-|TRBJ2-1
CASSTDSYLYNEQFF
TGCGCCAGCAGCACCGACTCTTACCTTTACAATGAGCAGTTCTTC
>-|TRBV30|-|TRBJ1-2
CAWRKPGTDSRYTF
TGTGCCTGGAGAAAACCAGGAACCGACAGTCGCTACACCTTC